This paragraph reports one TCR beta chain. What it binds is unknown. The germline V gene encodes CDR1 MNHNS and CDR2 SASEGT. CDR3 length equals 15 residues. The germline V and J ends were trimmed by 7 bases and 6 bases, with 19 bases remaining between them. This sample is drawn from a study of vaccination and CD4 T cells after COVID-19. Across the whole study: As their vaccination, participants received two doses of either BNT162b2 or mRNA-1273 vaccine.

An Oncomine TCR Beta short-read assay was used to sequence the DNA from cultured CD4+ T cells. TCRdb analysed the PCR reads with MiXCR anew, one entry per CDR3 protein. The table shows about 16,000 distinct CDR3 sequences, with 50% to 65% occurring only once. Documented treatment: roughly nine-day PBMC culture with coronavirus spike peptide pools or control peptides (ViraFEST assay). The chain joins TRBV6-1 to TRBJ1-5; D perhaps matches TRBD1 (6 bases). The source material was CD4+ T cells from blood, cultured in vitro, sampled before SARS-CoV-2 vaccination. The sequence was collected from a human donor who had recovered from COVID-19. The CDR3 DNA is TGTGCCAGCACGGTCGGGGGCCTCGGGGGTCAGCCCCAGCATTTT. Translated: CASTVGGLGGQPQHF.